These T cell receptor beta chains were read from a single sample in a study of blood T cell repertoires in COVID-19. Profiled with immunoSEQ multiplex PCR; TCRdb holds only in-frame clones, not every one. The sample includes about 57,000 clones, roughly nine tenths of them seen just once. The sample comprised peripheral blood. Receptors were obtained from a woman older than 75 with COVID-19, enrolled during active disease. The CDR3 runs from the conserved cysteine through the conserved F or W. A D gene is named only where the DNA matches it firmly. Expanded clones are given a class, and other clones once, few, many or no size at all.

CDR3 DNA: TGTGCCAGCAGTTCCCGGGGACAGGGGGCCGGGGAGCTGTTTTTT
CDR3 protein: CASSSRGQGAGELFF
D gene: TRBD1
J gene: TRBJ2-2
V gene: TRBV6-6
clone size: NA

CDR3 DNA: TGTGCCACCACCGCGGGAAACTATGGCTACACCTTC
CDR3 protein: CATTAGNYGYTF
D gene: NA
J gene: TRBJ1-2
V gene: TRBV15
clone size: NA

CDR3 DNA: TGTGCCAGCAGCCTCGGGAAGCGAGGCACAGATACGCAGTATTTT
CDR3 protein: CASSLGKRGTDTQYF
D gene: NA
J gene: TRBJ2-3
V gene: TRBV14
clone size: NA

CDR3 DNA: TGTGCCACGGGGGTCGGGGGGGCCGTAGATACGCAGTATTTT
CDR3 protein: CATGVGGAVDTQYF
D gene: TRBD2
J gene: TRBJ2-3
V gene: TRBV5-4
clone size: NA

CDR3 DNA: TGTGCCACCTCCTGGGGAAGCGGGGGGGCCAATGAGCAGTTCTTC
CDR3 protein: CATSWGSGGANEQFF
D gene: TRBD2
J gene: TRBJ2-1
V gene: TRBV15
clone size: NA

CDR3 DNA: TGTGCCAGTTCCCGGGCGGGGGGGCCGAGTAATGAGCAGTTCTTC
CDR3 protein: CASSRAGGPSNEQFF
D gene: TRBD2
J gene: TRBJ2-1
V gene: TRBV2
clone size: NA

CDR3 DNA: TGTGCCAGCAGCAGCCGGACAGGTGCACTACAAGAGACCCAGTACTTC
CDR3 protein: CASSSRTGALQETQYF
D gene: TRBD1
J gene: TRBJ2-5
V gene: TRBV7-2
clone size: NA

CDR3 DNA: TGTGCCAGCAGCGAGAGAGAGATCTCTGGAAACACCATATATTTT
CDR3 protein: CASSEREISGNTIYF
D gene: NA
J gene: TRBJ1-3
V gene: TRBV7-2
clone size: NA

CDR3 DNA: TGTGCCAGCAGCTTGGTACAGGCCCCTCATGGCTACACCTTC
CDR3 protein: CASSLVQAPHGYTF
D gene: NA
J gene: TRBJ1-2
V gene: TRBV5-4
clone size: NA

CDR3 DNA: TGCGCCAGCAGCTCCCAAGGGGGTGGCACTGAAGCTTTCTTT
CDR3 protein: CASSSQGGGTEAFF
D gene: NA
J gene: TRBJ1-1
V gene: TRBV5-1
clone size: NA

CDR3 DNA: TGTGCCTGGCGGGGACAGGGTCCCAATCAGCCCCAGCATTTT
CDR3 protein: CAWRGQGPNQPQHF
D gene: TRBD1
J gene: TRBJ1-5
V gene: TRBV30
clone size: NA

CDR3 DNA: TGTGCCAGTAGTATAGGAGGAGCGCGGGGAGGGAATGAGCAGTTCTTC
CDR3 protein: CASSIGGARGGNEQFF
D gene: TRBD2
J gene: TRBJ2-1
V gene: TRBV19
clone size: NA

CDR3 DNA: TGCGCCAGCAGCTCGACCGGGACAGGGAACACTGAAGCTTTCTTT
CDR3 protein: CASSSTGTGNTEAFF
D gene: TRBD1
J gene: TRBJ1-1
V gene: TRBV5-1
clone size: NA

CDR3 DNA: TGTGCCAGCAGCTTCCAAACGGGTGTCGCCGGAAACACCATATATTTT
CDR3 protein: CASSFQTGVAGNTIYF
D gene: NA
J gene: TRBJ1-3
V gene: TRBV11-2
clone size: NA

CDR3 DNA: TGTGCCAGCAGCCGAACCGACAGGGGGTACACCGGGGAGCTGTTTTTT
CDR3 protein: CASSRTDRGYTGELFF
D gene: TRBD1
J gene: TRBJ2-2
V gene: TRBV27
clone size: NA

CDR3 DNA: TGTGCCAGCTCACCAGAGGTTAGCAATCAGCCCCAGCATTTT
CDR3 protein: CASSPEVSNQPQHF
D gene: NA
J gene: TRBJ1-5
V gene: TRBV18
clone size: NA

CDR3 DNA: TGTGCCAGCAGCCCATGGAAGGTCGGGTGGAATGAGCAGTTCTTC
CDR3 protein: CASSPWKVGWNEQFF
D gene: NA
J gene: TRBJ2-1
V gene: TRBV7-9
clone size: NA

CDR3 DNA: TGCGCCAGCAGCTTGCAGTACCAAGAGACCCAGTACTTC
CDR3 protein: CASSLQYQETQYF
D gene: NA
J gene: TRBJ2-5
V gene: TRBV5-1
clone size: NA

CDR3 DNA: TGTGCCTGGAGTGCCGGGAGAGGGGAAAAACTGTTTTTT
CDR3 protein: CAWSAGRGEKLFF
D gene: NA
J gene: TRBJ1-4
V gene: TRBV30
clone size: NA

CDR3 DNA: TGCGCCAGCAGCTTGCACACCGGGATGAACACTGAAGCTTTCTTT
CDR3 protein: CASSLHTGMNTEAFF
D gene: NA
J gene: TRBJ1-1
V gene: TRBV5-1
clone size: NA

CDR3 DNA: TGCGCCAGCAGCATAAAGACAGGGGGCACTGAAGCTTTCTTT
CDR3 protein: CASSIKTGGTEAFF
D gene: TRBD1
J gene: TRBJ1-1
V gene: TRBV5-1
clone size: NA

CDR3 DNA: TGTGCCAGCAGCAAAGTCGGGGGGGAAGAGACCCAGTACTTC
CDR3 protein: CASSKVGGEETQYF
D gene: NA
J gene: TRBJ2-5
V gene: TRBV21-1
clone size: NA

CDR3 DNA: TGTGCCAGCAGACGCAGGGGGTGGGTCACAGATACGCAGTATTTT
CDR3 protein: CASRRRGWVTDTQYF
D gene: TRBD1
J gene: TRBJ2-3
V gene: TRBV2
clone size: NA

CDR3 DNA: TGCAGTGCTAGTAGTGGGGGGATTCAGCCCCAGCATTTT
CDR3 protein: CSASSGGIQPQHF
D gene: NA
J gene: TRBJ1-5
V gene: TRBV20-1
clone size: NA

CDR3 DNA: TGTGCCAGCAGTGAAGGGACAGGAGCCTACGAGCAGTACTTC
CDR3 protein: CASSEGTGAYEQYF
D gene: TRBD1
J gene: TRBJ2-7
V gene: TRBV2
clone size: NA

CDR3 DNA: TGTGCCAGTATGAGGAGCGGGGGGGCCACCGGGGAGCTGTTTTTT
CDR3 protein: CASMRSGGATGELFF
D gene: TRBD2
J gene: TRBJ2-2
V gene: TRBV19
clone size: NA

CDR3 DNA: TGCGCCAGCAGCTTTACTGGACAGGTCTATGGCTACACCTTC
CDR3 protein: CASSFTGQVYGYTF
D gene: TRBD1
J gene: TRBJ1-2
V gene: TRBV5-1
clone size: NA

CDR3 DNA: TGTGCCTGGAAGACTAGCGGGGGGGCGAAGCAGTTCTTC
CDR3 protein: CAWKTSGGAKQFF
D gene: TRBD2
J gene: TRBJ2-1
V gene: TRBV30
clone size: NA

CDR3 DNA: TGTGCCAGCAGCGCCTACTCAAGACAGGGGTCCTATAATTCACCCCTCCACTTT
CDR3 protein: CASSAYSRQGSYNSPLHF
D gene: TRBD1
J gene: TRBJ1-6
V gene: TRBV9
clone size: NA

CDR3 DNA: TGTGCCAGCAGTGAACGGAGAGGGGGTAACTATGGCTACACCTTC
CDR3 protein: CASSERRGGNYGYTF
D gene: NA
J gene: TRBJ1-2
V gene: TRBV6-1
clone size: NA

CDR3 DNA: TGTGCCAGCAGCCCCGCCGGGATACTCTCTAACTATGGCTACACCTTC
CDR3 protein: CASSPAGILSNYGYTF
D gene: NA
J gene: TRBJ1-2
V gene: TRBV7-2
clone size: NA

CDR3 DNA: TGTGCCAGCAGTTCTAGACAGGGTAGTGGTACCGGGGAGCTGTTTTTT
CDR3 protein: CASSSRQGSGTGELFF
D gene: TRBD1
J gene: TRBJ2-2
V gene: TRBV6-5
clone size: NA

CDR3 DNA: TGTGCCAGCAGCGAAGGGCCAAGCTCCTACAATGAGCAGTTCTTC
CDR3 protein: CASSEGPSSYNEQFF
D gene: NA
J gene: TRBJ2-1
V gene: TRBV6-1
clone size: NA

CDR3 DNA: TGTGCCAGTAGTCCTCAGACTCGACGGGTAGGAACTGAAGCTTTCTTT
CDR3 protein: CASSPQTRRVGTEAFF
D gene: NA
J gene: TRBJ1-1
V gene: TRBV19
clone size: NA

CDR3 DNA: TGCAGCGGTCTGGGGGGGGGACAAGAGACCCAGTACTTC
CDR3 protein: CSGLGGGQETQYF
D gene: TRBD2
J gene: TRBJ2-5
V gene: TRBV29-1
clone size: once

CDR3 DNA: TGTGCCAGCAGCCCCCGTCAGGGGGTGGAAAAACTGTTTTTT
CDR3 protein: CASSPRQGVEKLFF
D gene: TRBD1
J gene: TRBJ1-4
V gene: TRBV3-1/TRBV3-2
clone size: once

CDR3 DNA: TGTGCCAGCAGCTCCGATTCTTCGGGAGGATCTCGTTCACCCCTCCACTTT
CDR3 protein: CASSSDSSGGSRSPLHF
D gene: NA
J gene: TRBJ1-6
V gene: TRBV9
clone size: NA

CDR3 DNA: TGTGCCAGCAGCCAGGGAAGGAACACTGAAGCTTTCTTT
CDR3 protein: CASSQGRNTEAFF
D gene: NA
J gene: TRBJ1-1
V gene: TRBV9
clone size: NA

CDR3 DNA: TGTGCGGGAAGCAGGTACAGGACTGAAGCTTTCTTT
CDR3 protein: CAGSRYRTEAFF
D gene: NA
J gene: TRBJ1-1
V gene: TRBV6-6
clone size: once

CDR3 DNA: TGTGCCAGCAGCTCCGAACAGGGAAGAGCGGGGCATGGCTACACCTTC
CDR3 protein: CASSSEQGRAGHGYTF
D gene: NA
J gene: TRBJ1-2
V gene: TRBV27
clone size: NA

CDR3 DNA: TGTGCCAGCAGCCCTGGGACAGGGTATGGCTACACCTTC
CDR3 protein: CASSPGTGYGYTF
D gene: TRBD1
J gene: TRBJ1-2
V gene: TRBV14
clone size: NA

CDR3 DNA: TGTGCCAGCAGGTCGACAGGGCTCGGGGAGCTGTTTTTT
CDR3 protein: CASRSTGLGELFF
D gene: TRBD1
J gene: TRBJ2-2
V gene: TRBV2
clone size: NA

CDR3 DNA: TGTGCCAGCAGTGCAGACAGGGGAAACGAGCAGTACTTC
CDR3 protein: CASSADRGNEQYF
D gene: TRBD1
J gene: TRBJ2-7
V gene: TRBV2
clone size: NA

CDR3 DNA: TGCAGCGTAGCAGCCGGCAGGGGGCAGGATAAAGGCTACACCTTC
CDR3 protein: CSVAAGRGQDKGYTF
D gene: TRBD1
J gene: TRBJ1-2
V gene: TRBV29-1
clone size: NA

CDR3 DNA: TGTGCCAGCAGTTTTAGCTCGGGGTATGGCTACACCTTC
CDR3 protein: CASSFSSGYGYTF
D gene: NA
J gene: TRBJ1-2
V gene: TRBV28
clone size: NA

CDR3 DNA: TGCGCCAGCAGCGCGGGACAGGGTCGGTACACTGAAGCTTTCTTT
CDR3 protein: CASSAGQGRYTEAFF
D gene: TRBD1
J gene: TRBJ1-1
V gene: TRBV5-1
clone size: NA

CDR3 DNA: TGTGCCGGAATACCGGGACAGGGTAATGAAAAACTGTTTTTT
CDR3 protein: CAGIPGQGNEKLFF
D gene: TRBD1
J gene: TRBJ1-4
V gene: TRBV30
clone size: NA

CDR3 DNA: TGCGCCAGCAGCTTGGCCTCGACTAGCGTAAACACCGGGGAGCTGTTTTTT
CDR3 protein: CASSLASTSVNTGELFF
D gene: TRBD2
J gene: TRBJ2-2
V gene: TRBV5-1
clone size: NA

CDR3 DNA: TGTGCCTGGAAGGCGGCCGGGACAGGTGGTTACACCATATATTTT
CDR3 protein: CAWKAAGTGGYTIYF
D gene: TRBD1
J gene: TRBJ1-3
V gene: TRBV30
clone size: few

CDR3 DNA: TGTGCCAGCACCCCTATGAACACCGGGGAGCTGTTTTTT
CDR3 protein: CASTPMNTGELFF
D gene: NA
J gene: TRBJ2-2
V gene: TRBV7-8
clone size: NA

CDR3 DNA: TGTGCCAGCAGCTTAGGGGGGGATCAGCCCCAGCATTTT
CDR3 protein: CASSLGGDQPQHF
D gene: NA
J gene: TRBJ1-5
V gene: TRBV7-9
clone size: NA